The next 11 T cell receptor beta chains were all read from a single sample in a study of response to subunit inactivated influenza vaccine. TCRdb reprocessed the RT-PCR reads with MiXCR, giving one entry per CDR3 protein. This table holds about 700,000 distinct CDR3 sequences, around 16% found once. This sample comprised PBMCs from blood, obtained 11 to 12 days after vaccination. The receptors were gathered from a man between 45 and 60 years old who received an inactivated influenza vaccine.

This clonotype appeared once. This sequence joins TRBV3-1 and TRBJ2-1, with TRBD2 as a possible D gene (7 bases). The V gene lost 4 bases and the J gene lost 5 bases, with 21 bases spanning the gap. The germline V gene has CDR1 LGHDT and CDR2 YNNKEL (reference sequence). This CDR3 is built from 17 residues. CDR3: CASSRQGRGGLHNEQFF. Written as DNA, the CDR3 is TGTGCCAGCAGCCGCCAAGGGAGGGGGGGACTACACAATGAGCAGTTCTTC.

This clonotype turned up a few times. J is TRBJ1-4 and V is TRBV5-1; no firm D call. Germline CDR1 is SGHRS and CDR2 is YFSETQ. CDR3 length equals 16 residues. V gave up 0 bases and J gave up 6 bases, with 15 bases separating them. Here the CDR3 reads CASSLAPLRGDEKLFF. In nucleotides, the CDR3 is TGCGCCAGCAGCTTGGCCCCTCTGAGAGGAGATGAAAAACTGTTTTTT.

This clonotype came up a few times. CDR3 loop: CAWSAVDSNQPQHF. CDR3 DNA sequence: TGTGCCTGGAGTGCTGTTGATAGCAATCAGCCCCAGCATTTT. The gene calls are TRBV30 and TRBJ1-5; no reliable D call. This CDR3 has 14 residues. V lost 1 base and J 0 bases, leaving 7 bases between the germline ends. Germline loops: CDR1 GTSNPN, CDR2 SVGIG (reference sequence).

This clonotype was found many times. The V call is TRBV6-5, the J call TRBJ1-3, with a possible D match to TRBD1 (6 bases). Germline assignment: CDR1 MNHEY and CDR2 SVGAGI. Trimming shortened V by 5 bases and J by 1 base, and 18 bases separated the two germline ends. The CDR3 runs to 17 residues. The CDR3 DNA reads TGTGCCAGCAGTCCTGGGACATACCGCTCTTCTGGAAACACCATATATTTT. It is translated as CASSPGTYRSSGNTIYF.

This chain links TRBV7-9 with TRBJ2-2; 9 nucleotides line up with TRBD1. Germline V gene sequence: CDR1 SEHNR, CDR2 FQNEAQ (reference sequence). CDR3 length equals 15 residues. V was pared by 5 bases and J by 4 bases, with 5 bases of the junction left unmatched. The CDR3 coding sequence is TGTGCCAGCAGCGGGGACAGGGAGGCCACCGGGGAGCTGTTTTTT. It is translated as CASSGDREATGELFF.

This clonotype was observed a few times. This chain connects TRBV10-3 to TRBJ2-1, with 12 bases lining up with TRBD2. CDR1 ENHRY and CDR2 SYGVKD come from the germline V gene. V was pared by 3 bases and J by 6 bases, with 9 bases of the junction left unmatched. The CDR3 totals 17 residues. DNA of the CDR3: TGTGCCATCAGTGATCGGGCTAGCGGGAGGGCCCTCAATGAGCAGTTCTTC. This sequence encodes CAISDRASGRALNEQFF.

As concerns this clonotype: The junction and the germline gene differ at one end; a read error may be behind it. J is TRBJ2-5 and V is TRBV6-2 or TRBV6-3; D might be TRBD2 (6 bases). CDR1 and CDR2 (germline): MNHEY, SVGEGT. This CDR3 has 14 amino acids. The DNA of the CDR3 is TGTCCCAGCAGTTACTCAGCGGGCCCAGAGACCCAGTACTTC. Translated, it gives CPSSYSAGPETQYF.

This clonotype was counted only a few times. The chain has TRBV5-1 and TRBJ2-5, with a tentative D call TRBD1 (7 bases). V was cut by 3 bases and J by 2 bases, with 17 bases left in between. CDR1 is SGHRS and CDR2 is YFSETQ in the germline V gene. The CDR3 runs to 16 residues. In DNA form, the CDR3 reads TGCGCCAGCAGCTCAAATATCAGGGGGAGGCAAGAGACCCAGTACTTC. Encoded protein: CASSSNIRGRQETQYF.

The chain uses TRBV11-2 and TRBJ2-1, with TRBD2 identical over 14 bases. The J segment lost 9 bases and the V segment lost 3 bases, leaving 4 bases of the junction unmatched. This CDR3 has 15 residues. The germline V gene encodes CDR1 SGHAT and CDR2 FQNNGV. CDR3 DNA: TGTGCCAGCAGCTTGACTAGCGGGGGGGCCCCTGAGCAGTTCTTC. This codes for CASSLTSGGAPEQFF. The full variable domain, with the rest looked up from reference TRBV11-2 and TRBJ2-1, is EAGVAQSPRYKIIEKRQSVAFWCNPISGHATLYWYQQILGQGPKLLIQFQNNGVVDDSQLPKDRFSAERLKGVDSTLKIQPAKLEDSAVYLCASSLTSGGAPEQFFGPGTRLTVL.

This clonotype was seen a handful of times. The chain's CDR3 is CASSYSLAGGYNEQFF. The DNA for the CDR3 is TGTGCCAGCAGTTACTCTCTAGCGGGAGGGTACAATGAGCAGTTCTTC. This sequence joins TRBV6-5 and TRBJ2-1; 12 bases match TRBD2. After removal of 0 bases from V and 4 bases from J, the junction contained 1 base not matched to a gene. The CDR3 covers 16 residues. Per germline, CDR1 MNHEY and CDR2 SVGAGI.

This clonotype was seen a few times. The chain is built from TRBV21-1 and TRBJ2-1; whether TRBD2, the table's D call, matches the DNA was not checked. TRBV21-1 is a pseudogene segment. This CDR3 region has 20 residues. This CDR3 reads CASSKGEGSASVSSYNEQFF. CDR3 DNA: TGTGCCAGCAGCAAAGGTGAGGGAAGCGCAAGCGTTAGCTCCTACAATGAGCAGTTCTTC.